This T cell receptor beta chain was profiled in a study of cytomegalovirus exposure and HLA in healthy donors. Study context: It was reported in a later analysis that the same platform had been used for the 110 or so validation repertoires as for the approximately 700 first-cohort repertoires. The study, taken as a whole, reports: The investigators catalogued 164 TCR beta chains as cytomegalovirus-associated.

Between the trimmed V and J ends, which lost 1 base and 5 bases, there was a span of 8 bases. CDR1 MGHDK and CDR2 SYGVNS come from the germline V gene. This CDR3 comprises 13 residues. About this clone: The antigen is not known.

Using immunoSEQ multiplex PCR, the repertoire was profiled, and TCRdb retains in-frame clones only, with some absent. The data contain tens of thousands of clones, roughly 97% of them singletons. From the roughly 110-subject validation cohort, which was separate from the approximately 670-subject first cohort, the donors were drawn. The sequenced material came from PBMCs. This TCR was recovered from a man aged 18 to 29 in good health and CMV-seronegative. This chain connects TRBV25-1 to TRBJ1-1; D is perhaps TRBD1 (5 bases). The CDR3 region is CASSELGGTEAFF. DNA of the CDR3: TGTGCCAGCAGTGAATTGGGGGGGACTGAAGCTTTCTTT.